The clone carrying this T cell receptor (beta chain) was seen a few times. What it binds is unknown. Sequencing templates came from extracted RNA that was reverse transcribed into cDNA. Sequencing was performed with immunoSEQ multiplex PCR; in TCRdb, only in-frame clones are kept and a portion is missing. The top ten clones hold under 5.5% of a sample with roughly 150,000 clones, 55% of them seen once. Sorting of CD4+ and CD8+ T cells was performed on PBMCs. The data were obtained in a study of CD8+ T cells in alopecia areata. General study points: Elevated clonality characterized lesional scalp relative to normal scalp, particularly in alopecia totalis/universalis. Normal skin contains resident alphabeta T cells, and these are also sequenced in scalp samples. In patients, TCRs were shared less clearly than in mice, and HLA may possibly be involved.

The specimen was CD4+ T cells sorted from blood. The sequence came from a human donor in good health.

CDR3 sequence reads: CASTQGLYSNQPQHF. CDR3 nucleotides: TGTGCCAGCACTCAGGGGCTCTATAGCAATCAGCCCCAGCATTTT. V and J are TRBV2 and TRBJ1-5, with D possibly matching TRBD1 (6 bases). CDR1 and CDR2 from the germline V gene are SNHLY and FYNNEI. CDR3 length: 15 residues. Trimming took off 7 bases at V and 0 bases at J, with 13 bases between the two ends. Combining the CDR3 with reference TRBV2 and TRBJ1-5 gives the whole variable domain EPEVTQTPSHQVTQMGQEVILRCVPISNHLYFYWYRQILGQKVEFLVSFYNNEISEKSEIFDDQFSVERPDGSNFTLKIRSTKLEDSAMYFCASTQGLYSNQPQHFGDGTRLSIL.